The clone carrying this T cell receptor (beta chain) was recorded at least ten times. The CDR3 runs to 14 residues. Trimming pared 0 bases from V and 4 bases from J, leaving 8 bases between. Germline loops: CDR1 SGHAT, CDR2 FQNNGV. TCRdb reprocessed the 5' RACE reads via MiXCR and lists one record per CDR3 protein. Of 250,000 or so distinct CDR3 sequences detected, under 20% appear once; the ten largest clones hold about a third. The data were taken from a study of CD8 T cells in ankylosing spondylitis. The receptor comes from a male donor with ankylosing spondylitis or in good health (not recorded which). The material sequenced was blood, either unsorted or a sorted T cell fraction (not recorded which). The rearrangement links TRBV11-2 to TRBJ2-3; a weak D match, TRBD2 (5 bases). Here the CDR3 DNA reads TGTGCCAGCAGCTTAGATAGCGATTCAGATACGCAGTATTTT. This translates into CASSLDSDSDTQYF.